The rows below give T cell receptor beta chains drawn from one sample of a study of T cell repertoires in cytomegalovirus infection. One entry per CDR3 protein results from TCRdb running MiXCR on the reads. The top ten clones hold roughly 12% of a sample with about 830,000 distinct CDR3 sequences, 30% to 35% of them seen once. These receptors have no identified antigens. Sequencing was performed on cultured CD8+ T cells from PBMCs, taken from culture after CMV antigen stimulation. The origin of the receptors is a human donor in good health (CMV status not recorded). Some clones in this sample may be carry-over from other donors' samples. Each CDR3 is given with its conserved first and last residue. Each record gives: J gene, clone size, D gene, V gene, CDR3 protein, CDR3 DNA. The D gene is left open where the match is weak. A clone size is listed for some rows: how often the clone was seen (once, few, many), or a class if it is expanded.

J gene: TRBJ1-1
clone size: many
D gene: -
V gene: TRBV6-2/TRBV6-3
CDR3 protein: CASLNGGTEAFF
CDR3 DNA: TGTGCCAGCCTGAACGGGGGCACTGAAGCTTTCTTT

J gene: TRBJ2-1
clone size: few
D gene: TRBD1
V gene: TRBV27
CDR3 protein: CASSPSGTGGWNEQFF
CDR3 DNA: TGTGCCAGCAGTCCATCCGGGACAGGGGGCTGGAATGAGCAGTTCTTC

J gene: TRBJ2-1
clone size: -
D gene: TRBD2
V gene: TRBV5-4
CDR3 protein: CASSVIDLAANEQFF
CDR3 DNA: TGTGCCAGCAGCGTAATAGATCTAGCGGCCAATGAGCAGTTCTTC

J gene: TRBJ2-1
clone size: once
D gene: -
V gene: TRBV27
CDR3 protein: CASSPSAPSSYNEQFF
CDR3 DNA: TGTGCCAGCAGTCCTAGCGCCCCGAGCTCCTACAATGAGCAGTTCTTC

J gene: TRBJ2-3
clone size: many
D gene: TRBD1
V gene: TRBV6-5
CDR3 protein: CASSSATGITDTQYF
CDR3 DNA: TGTGCCAGCAGTTCGGCGACAGGGATCACAGATACGCAGTATTTT

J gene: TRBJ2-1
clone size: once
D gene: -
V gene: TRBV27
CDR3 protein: CASSLGVGWYNEQFF
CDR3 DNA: TGTGCCAGCAGTTTAGGAGTTGGGTGGTACAATGAGCAGTTCTTC

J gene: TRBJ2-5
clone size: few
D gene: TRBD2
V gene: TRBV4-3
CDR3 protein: CASSQEVAGARGETQYF
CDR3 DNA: TGCGCCAGCAGCCAAGAAGTAGCGGGGGCGCGGGGGGAGACCCAGTACTTC

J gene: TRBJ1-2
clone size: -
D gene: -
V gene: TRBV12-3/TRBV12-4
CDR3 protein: CASTLTANYGYTF
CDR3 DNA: TGTGCCAGCACCCTAACGGCTAACTATGGCTACACCTTC

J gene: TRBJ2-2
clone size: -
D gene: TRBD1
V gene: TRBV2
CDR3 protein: CASSKKGDRANTGELFF
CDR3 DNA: TGTGCCAGCAGTAAAAAGGGGGACAGGGCGAACACCGGGGAGCTGTTTTTT

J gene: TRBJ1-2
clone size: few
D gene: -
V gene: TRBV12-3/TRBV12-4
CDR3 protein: CASSLAGGYLDGYTF
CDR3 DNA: TGTGCCAGCAGTTTAGCCGGGGGATATTTGGATGGCTACACCTTC

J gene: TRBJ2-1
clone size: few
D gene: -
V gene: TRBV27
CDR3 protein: CASSPGTPGNEQFF
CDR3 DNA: TGTGCCAGCAGTCCGGGGACTCCCGGGAATGAGCAGTTCTTC

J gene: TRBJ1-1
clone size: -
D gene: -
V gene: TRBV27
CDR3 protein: CASCFGTEAFF
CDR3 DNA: TGTGCCAGCTGCTTTGGGACTGAAGCTTTCTTT

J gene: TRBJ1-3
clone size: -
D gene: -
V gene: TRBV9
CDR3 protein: CASSAKRNTIYF
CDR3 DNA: TGTGCCAGCAGCGCAAAGAGAAACACCATATATTTT

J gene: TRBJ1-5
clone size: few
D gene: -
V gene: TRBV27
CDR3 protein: CASSIQALNQPQHF
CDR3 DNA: TGTGCCAGCAGTATCCAGGCTTTAAATCAGCCCCAGCATTTT

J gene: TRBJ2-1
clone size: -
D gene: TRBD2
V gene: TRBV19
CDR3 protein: CASSIVAGVQNEQFF
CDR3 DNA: TGTGCCAGTAGTATAGTGGCGGGGGTCCAAAATGAGCAGTTCTTC

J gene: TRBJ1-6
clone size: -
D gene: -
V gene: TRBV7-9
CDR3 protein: CASSPNRGVPLHF
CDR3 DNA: TGTGCCAGCAGCCCTAATCGGGGGGTACCCCTCCACTTT

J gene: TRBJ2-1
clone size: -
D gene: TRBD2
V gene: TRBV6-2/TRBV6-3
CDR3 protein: CASTSMGTNPYNEQFF
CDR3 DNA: TGTGCCAGCACCTCAATGGGGACTAACCCCTACAATGAGCAGTTCTTC

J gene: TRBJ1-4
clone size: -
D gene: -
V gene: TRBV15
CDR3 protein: CATSNQRFGEKLFF
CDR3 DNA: TGTGCCACCAGCAACCAACGATTCGGTGAAAAACTGTTTTTT

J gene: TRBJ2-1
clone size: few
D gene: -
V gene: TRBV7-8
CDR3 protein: CASSFLPGFWEQFF
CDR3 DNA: TGTGCCAGCAGCTTTCTTCCAGGGTTCTGGGAGCAGTTCTTC

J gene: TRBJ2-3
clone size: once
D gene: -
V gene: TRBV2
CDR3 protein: CASSLLGRLVDTQYF
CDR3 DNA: TGTGCCAGCAGTCTCTTGGGACGGCTGGTCGATACGCAGTATTTT

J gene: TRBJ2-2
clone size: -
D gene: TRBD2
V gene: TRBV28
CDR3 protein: CASSLMGGSTGELFF
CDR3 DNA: TGTGCCAGCAGTTTAATGGGGGGGAGCACCGGGGAGCTGTTTTTT

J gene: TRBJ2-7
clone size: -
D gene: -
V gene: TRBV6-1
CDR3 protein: CASSGPRGYEQYF
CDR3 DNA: TGTGCCAGCAGTGGCCCGCGAGGGTACGAGCAGTACTTC

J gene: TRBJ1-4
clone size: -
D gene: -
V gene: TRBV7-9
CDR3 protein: CASSLAGISEKLFF
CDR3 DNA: TGTGCCAGCAGCTTAGCAGGGATTTCTGAAAAACTGTTTTTT

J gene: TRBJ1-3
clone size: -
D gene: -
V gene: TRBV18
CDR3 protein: CASSYSEGGTGNTIYF
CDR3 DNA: TGTGCCAGCTCATATTCCGAGGGGGGCACTGGAAACACCATATATTTT

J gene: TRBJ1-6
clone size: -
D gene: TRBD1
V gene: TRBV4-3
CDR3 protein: CASNSQGAYNSPLHF
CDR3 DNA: TGCGCCAGCAACTCACAGGGGGCATATAATTCACCCCTCCACTTT

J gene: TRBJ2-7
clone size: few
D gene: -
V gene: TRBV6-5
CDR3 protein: CASSHRGGHFYEQYF
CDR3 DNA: TGTGCCAGCAGCCACCGGGGCGGACACTTTTACGAGCAGTACTTC

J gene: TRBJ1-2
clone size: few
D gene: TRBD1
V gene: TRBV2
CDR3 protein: CASSEVKRTGVNYGYTF
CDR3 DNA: TGTGCCAGCAGTGAAGTCAAGAGGACAGGGGTTAACTATGGCTACACCTTC

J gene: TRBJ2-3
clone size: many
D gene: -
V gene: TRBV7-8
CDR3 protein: CASSSYKGMTDTQYF
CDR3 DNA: TGTGCCAGCAGCTCGTACAAGGGGATGACAGATACGCAGTATTTT

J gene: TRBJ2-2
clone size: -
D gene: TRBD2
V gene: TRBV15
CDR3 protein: CATSREGGRAGELFF
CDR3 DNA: TGTGCCACCAGCAGAGAGGGGGGGAGGGCCGGGGAGCTGTTTTTT

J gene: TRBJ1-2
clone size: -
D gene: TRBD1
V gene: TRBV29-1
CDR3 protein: CSVIATGVGYTF
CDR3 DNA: TGCAGCGTAATCGCCACAGGGGTTGGCTACACCTTC

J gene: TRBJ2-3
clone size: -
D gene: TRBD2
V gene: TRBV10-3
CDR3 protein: CANSGGGWTDTQYF
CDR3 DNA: TGTGCCAACTCTGGGGGGGGATGGACAGATACGCAGTATTTT

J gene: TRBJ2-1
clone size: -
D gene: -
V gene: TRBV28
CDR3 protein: CASSTNLEQFF
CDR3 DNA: TGTGCCAGCAGTACGAACTTGGAGCAGTTCTTC